These 18 T cell receptor beta chains came from one sample sequenced in a study of blood T cells in healthy people across ages. Next came a second PCR, run for about 7 to 12 cycles, which used a sample-barcoded 5' primer along with a J-beta primer mix. TCRdb recomputed calls from the 5' RACE reads with MiXCR, one row per CDR3 protein. Among just under 900,000 distinct CDR3 sequences listed, 29% were seen once. The sample taken for sequencing was blood. The receptors shown here come from a woman over 75 in good health.

Worth noting for this clonotype: A much larger clone lies one base from this, so it may be a read error. The V call is TRBV24-1, the J call TRBJ2-1; 8 nucleotides align to TRBD2. This CDR3 spans 15 amino acids. Germline V gives CDR1 KGHDR, CDR2 SFDVKD. Here the CDR3 reads CTTSERLAGSNEQFF. Written as DNA, the CDR3 is TGTACCACCAGTGAGAGGCTAGCGGGCTCCAATGAGCAGTTCTTC.

This clonotype was recorded a few times. A much larger clone lies a single base off, so this may be a read error. The J gene is TRBJ1-6, the V gene TRBV7-2, with 8 bases identical to TRBD1. Germline V gene lookup returns CDR1 SGHTA and CDR2 FQGNSA. This CDR3 has 19 residues. CDR3 residues: CASSEGTGLVSSYNSPPHF. The DNA for the CDR3 is TGTGCCAGCAGCGAAGGGACAGGACTTGTGAGCTCCTATAATTCACCCCCCCACTTT.

Of note for this clonotype: A read error may be the cause here, since a much bigger clone is one base away. The CDR3 DNA reads as TGTGCCAACAGTGAAAAACGGGGAGAAGAGACCCAGTACTTC. This gives the protein CANSEKRGEETQYF. The chain is built from TRBV25-1 and TRBJ2-5, with a possible D match to TRBD2 (5 bases). CDR1 and CDR2 (germline): MGHDK, SYGVNS. CDR3 size: 14 residues. Full variable domain (outside the CDR3, taken from reference TRBV25-1 and TRBJ2-5): EADIYQTPRYLVIGTGKKITLECSQTMGHDKMYWYQQDPGMELHLIHYSYGVNSTEKGDLSSESTVSRIRTEHFPLTLESARPSHTSQYLCANSEKRGEETQYFGPGTRLLVL.

Concerning this clonotype: This may stem from a read error, because a much larger clone lies one nucleotide away. CDR3 nucleotides: TGTGCCAGCAGCAATACAGACTCAAGCTTCTACGAGCAGTACTTC. Translation: CASSNTDSSFYEQYF. This sequence joins TRBV7-2 and TRBJ2-7; D remains ambiguous. V was shortened by 5 bases and J by 3 bases, with 17 bases between the two germline ends. CDR1 and CDR2 from the germline V gene are SGHTA and FQGNSA. This CDR3 is 15 amino acids long.

In its sample, this clonotype was seen many times. At one of its ends the junction is not consistent with the germline gene, which may arise from a read error. V gene TRBV7-9 combines with J gene TRBJ1-2, with 7 bases that match TRBD1. The CDR3 is made up of 13 amino acids. Germline V gene data show CDR1 as SEHNR and CDR2 as FQNEAQ (reference sequence). The CDR3 loop reads CASSPADRVGSTF. The CDR3 coding sequence is TGTGCCAGCAGCCCAGCTGACAGGGTGGGCTCCACCTTC.

The rearrangement joins TRBV10-3 to TRBJ1-5, with a weak D call TRBD1 (6 bases). Trimming stripped 6 bases from V and 1 base from J, with 13 bases between. CDR3 size: 15 residues. From germline, CDR1 is ENHRY and CDR2 SYGVKD. The CDR3 sequence: CAIRSGEGSNQPQHF. The CDR3 coding sequence is TGTGCCATCAGATCAGGGGAGGGGAGCAATCAGCCCCAGCATTTT.

In its sample, this clonotype was seen a few times. This sequence joins TRBV20-1 and TRBJ1-1, with TRBD1 as a possible D gene (5 bases). The CDR3 contains 13 residues. With 1 base removed from V and 7 bases from J, the gap between germline ends came to 13 bases. Germline V gene lookup returns CDR1 DFQATT and CDR2 SNEGSKA (reference sequence). CDR3 protein: CSARGGRYGEAFF. CDR3 nucleotides: TGCAGTGCTAGAGGGGGCAGGTACGGTGAAGCTTTCTTT.

With regard to this clonotype: This may be a read error, as it is one base from a much larger clone. The genes are TRBV7-9 and TRBJ2-5; TRBD1 might be the D (5 bases). The DNA end lines up better with TRBJ2-1; the J call may be wrong. Germline CDR1 and CDR2: SEHNR and FQNEAQ (reference sequence). The CDR3 extends over 16 amino acids. CDR3 amino acids: CASSTTEPNSQETQFF. In DNA form, the CDR3 reads TGTGCCAGCAGCACGACAGAGCCAAACTCCCAAGAGACCCAGTTCTTC.

This clonotype appeared a few times. The chain employs TRBV24-1 and TRBJ2-3, with 12 bases fitting TRBD2. The germline CDR1 and CDR2 sequences are KGHDR and SFDVKD. The CDR3 extends over 16 amino acids. With 3 bases clipped from V and 8 bases from J, the junction kept 8 bases outside the gene matches. CDR3 sequence reads: CATSDPASGGAGTQYF. The CDR3, as DNA: TGTGCCACCAGTGATCCTGCTAGCGGGGGGGCCGGTACGCAGTATTTT.

This chain connects TRBV3-1 to TRBJ2-6; unclear D gene. V was cut by 0 bases and J by 0 bases, with 6 bases left in between. The CDR3 loop spans 16 amino acids. Germline values: CDR1 LGHDT, CDR2 YNNKEL (reference sequence). Written as DNA, the CDR3 is TGTGCCAGCAGCCAAGATTTAATCTCTGGGGCCAACGTCCTGACTTTC. Its protein product is CASSQDLISGANVLTF.

The genes are TRBV30 and TRBJ2-7; TRBD1 matches at 10 bases. The CDR3 loop spans 14 amino acids. Trimming took 1 base from V and 4 from J; bases not matched to a gene: 4. CDR1 GTSNPN and CDR2 SVGIG come from the germline V gene (reference sequence). The CDR3 region is CAWSAGQGMYEQYF. The DNA of the CDR3 is TGTGCCTGGAGTGCGGGACAGGGGATGTACGAGCAGTACTTC.

The rearrangement joins TRBV20-1 to TRBJ2-2; 13 bases are a match to TRBD2. Germline V lookup: CDR1 DFQATT, CDR2 SNEGSKA (reference sequence). V gave up 0 bases and J gave up 2 bases; unmatched junction bases: 9. The CDR3 totals 19 residues. The CDR3 loop is CSARDSRTSGGLNTGELFF. The CDR3 coding sequence is TGCAGTGCTAGAGATTCCCGGACTAGCGGGGGCCTTAACACCGGGGAGCTGTTTTTT.

This clonotype was found a few times. A read error may account for a junction end that differs from germline. CDR3 residues: CASNLEPQGANYGNTF. The CDR3 region has the DNA TGTGCCAGCAACTTAGAACCGCAGGGGGCGAACTATGGCAACACCTTC. The chain joins TRBV11-2 to TRBJ1-2; 8 bases line up with TRBD1. The CDR3 runs 16 residues. Germline V lookup: CDR1 SGHAT, CDR2 FQNNGV.

This clonotype was detected ten times or more. The genes are TRBV6-2 or TRBV6-3 and TRBJ2-1; perhaps D is TRBD1 or TRBD2 (6 bases each). V was pared by 8 bases and J by 9 bases, with 14 bases between. Germline values: CDR1 MNHEY, CDR2 SVGEGT. The CDR3 runs to 12 residues. The CDR3 DNA follows: TGTGCCAGCCAACAGGGAGGCACTGAGCAGTTCTTC. Protein product: CASQQGGTEQFF.

This clonotype was observed a few times. The rearrangement links TRBV10-2 to TRBJ2-3, with D unresolved. The germline CDR1 and CDR2 sequences are WSHSY and SAAADI. The CDR3 has 11 amino acids. Trimming took off 0 bases at V and 10 bases at J, with 5 bases between the two ends. The CDR3 DNA reads TGCGCCAGCAGTGAGTCGATGGCGCAGTATTTT. This gives the protein CASSESMAQYF.

This clonotype was observed a handful of times. A read error is possible here, since a much larger clone lies one base away. This chain uses TRBV7-9 with TRBJ2-1; TRBD1 agrees at 11 bases. This CDR3 is 16 amino acids long. V shed 1 base, J shed 6 bases, and the junction held 5 bases outside the gene matches. The germline CDR1 and CDR2 sequences are SEHNR and FQNEAQ (reference sequence). The DNA of the CDR3 is TGTGCCAGCAGCTTAGTGGCCGGGACAGGGGGCAATGAGCAGTTCTTC. It encodes CASSLVAGTGGNEQFF.

This clonotype came up many times. The gene calls are TRBV7-2 and TRBJ2-3; 8 bases align to TRBD1. Looked up from germline, CDR1 is SGHTA and CDR2 is FQGNSA. The CDR3 runs to 14 residues. J gave up 4 bases and V 3 bases, and 3 bases lay outside the gene matches. DNA for the CDR3: TGTGCCAGCAGCTTCAGGGGGCGTCCAGATACGCAGTATTTT. It yields the protein CASSFRGRPDTQYF.

This clonotype was picked up a small number of times. This sequence joins TRBV6-2 or TRBV6-3 and TRBJ1-6; the match to TRBD1 covers 9 bases. Germline V gene lookup returns CDR1 MNHEY and CDR2 SVGEGT. The CDR3 contains 13 residues. The V gene end was trimmed by 7 bases and the J gene end by 10 bases; junction bases not matched to a gene: 5. The CDR3 region has the DNA TGTGCCAGCAAGCCGGGACAGGGCTCACCCCTCCACTTT. Its translation is CASKPGQGSPLHF.